The entry that follows covers one TCR beta chain sequence. Its antigen target is currently unknown. Base qualities are not provided; no much larger clone lies one nucleotide away. CDR1 and CDR2 are drawn from the germline V gene (reference sequence): MNHEY, SMNVEV. The CDR3 goes from the cysteine to the phenylalanine over 14 residues. The kept DNA is CDR3 alone, 42 bases in frame from the first base. V lost 5 bases and J lost 5 bases, and the count of bases not matched to a germline gene is 7. In total, roughly 710 healthy bone marrow donors made up the cohort. All cohort members were sampled while nominally healthy, although unrecorded immune exposures were likely present. The donor tested CMV seronegative, placing the donor among the 350 or so seronegative members of the cohort. Each donor provided a peripheral blood sample, and peripheral blood mononuclear cells were used for TCR beta sequencing. Genomic DNA extraction from the blood cell samples was performed with the Qiagen DNeasy Blood Extraction Kit.

The library was prepared using the immunoSEQ multiplex PCR assay. A mixture of 60 forward primers for TCR Vbeta segments and 13 reverse primers for TCR Jbeta segments was used in the multiplex PCR. Amplification of the CDR3 region of rearranged TCR beta genes was performed with a multiplex PCR assay on genomic DNA. On the Illumina HiSeq System, the amplified TCR beta libraries were sequenced as 87-base-pair reads. The study's processing was this. A later analysis tallied around 82 million unique TCR beta chains across the 550 to 850 repertoires, and approximately 9.9 million of those chains were shared by two or more donors. Raw reads were error-corrected and collapsed into unique sequences by a nearest-neighbor algorithm in which closely related sequences were merged to remove PCR and sequencing errors. CDR3 sequences were aligned to IMGT reference sequences to assign V, D and J gene segments. For a sequence to be retained, at least a six-nucleotide match to both a V gene segment and a J gene segment was required. Rearrangements were called productive when the CDR3 lacked stop codons and stayed in frame with V and J; all others were non-productive. CDR3 was defined by IMGT convention, running from the second conserved V-encoded cysteine to the conserved J-encoded phenylalanine. The earlier analysis of 587 of the donors excluded any sequence lacking an unambiguous match to a single V gene segment. In an earlier analysis of 587 of the donors, V segments were called functional above 56.7% productive rearrangements and were called segregating when the between-donor standard deviation exceeded 5%. A statistical classification framework was built for diagnosing cytomegalovirus status from the catalog of TCR beta chain sequences. In a later analysis, TCR nucleotide sequences were compared against IMGT/GENE-DB human TR gene sequences so that V and J genes could be assigned. In a later analysis, CDR3 sequences and most-parsimonious VDJ recombination scenarios were assigned using the TCRdist pipeline. In a later analysis, each TCR beta chain was defined by its CDR3 amino acid sequence together with its V-gene family, and reads lacking a unique V-gene family were excluded. As a way to deal with suspected cross-contamination and a sequencing artifact, a later analysis dropped approximately 570 nucleotide sequences that were highly shared and had low generation probability. For each public chain, a later analysis derived a clonal expansion index from normalized ranks of inferred template counts within each repertoire. A later analysis computed generation probabilities with a VDJ recombination model fitted to out-of-frame rearrangements, and checked the results against IGoR. Hypergeometric tests were used in a later analysis to score TCR-TCR, TCR-HLA and TCR-CMV co-occurrence, with a repertoire-size bias correction applied to the TCR pairs. A later analysis estimated false discovery rates by permuting HLA or CMV assignments 20 times. In a later analysis, co-occurring TCRs were grouped using DBSCAN, with TCRdist sequence similarity added in when clustering inside HLA-allele-positive subsets. Repertoires with fewer than 30,000 or more than 120,000 public chains were left out of co-occurrence clustering, as were a handful of repertoires with anomalous nucleotide sharing. TCRdb stores this immuneACCESS table with in-frame sequences only. Part of the clones is absent; in the studies checked, under half of the shortfall reflects unresolved V genes, and no reason is known for the rest. V, J and clone size are those of that table, while D and trimming were read from the DNA. Present in this sample are about 70,000 clones, approximately 90% of which were seen just once. 1.5% to 2.5% of the sample rests with the top ten.

The data originate from a study of cytomegalovirus exposure and HLA in healthy donors (dated 2017 in TCRdb). With respect to the entire study: In an earlier analysis of 587 of the donors, around 290 Gb of sequence data and roughly 100 million unique TCR beta sequences from about 179 million T cells were reported. Approximately 300 gigabases of sequencing data and approximately 84 million unique TCR sequences were included in an early release covering several hundred HLA-typed donors. Of the roughly 400 genotyped donors, roughly 80% were placed in the genetic ancestry cluster associated with self-reported Caucasian donors. The study was designed to test whether signatures of past pathogen exposure could be identified by cataloging public T cell receptors. The T cell repertoires of several hundred subjects were profiled by immunosequencing and related to cytomegalovirus serostatus. Besides the first cohort of about 730 subjects, a separate validation cohort made up of roughly 120 different subjects was used. To predict cytomegalovirus infection status, the study combined high-throughput TCR immunosequencing, statistical association of individual TCRs with disease status, and machine learning. In a later analysis, previously published TCR beta repertoires from 666 donors were re-analyzed and high-resolution HLA genotyping was added so that TCR occurrence patterns could be studied. The later analysis used no new phenotypic data to find candidate immune exposures, relying instead on TCR beta sequences and their occurrence across donors. To decide whether each TCR beta V gene segment behaved as functional or pseudogenic, an earlier analysis of 587 of the donors relied on high-throughput TCR beta sequencing. Alongside the repertoire data, information on donor age, sex, ethnicity and CMV serostatus was compiled. Genome-wide SNP genotypes for about 60% of the 666 donors were used in a later genetic analysis, which treated that subset as a discovery cohort. Every discovery cohort repertoire had been produced on one sequencing platform. Class I and class II HLA loci were covered by the typing at four-digit resolution. The number of typed donors differed by locus: about 629-630 for A, B, C, DRB1 and DQB1; approximately 540 for DQA1; approximately 610 for DPA1; and roughly 450 for DPB1. Because of strong linkage in the cohort, a few DR-DQ haplotypes were treated as single units for association and clustering. Among some 400 genotyped donors of the cohort, an average of roughly 230,000 unique TCR beta nucleotide sequences was sequenced per donor, of which roughly 18% were non-productive.

Beyond this particular receptor, the publication reports: Correlated functional status among segregating V segments might be attributable to linkage disequilibrium, but an unknown experimental factor could not be ruled out. Because some donors lacked HLA typing at each locus, the association tests relied only on the typed subset. A few of the identified cytomegalovirus-associated TCR beta chains were confirmed in vitro to be specific for cytomegalovirus antigens. Specific HLA alleles were associated with 15,000 to 20,000 TCR beta sequences at a false discovery rate of 0.05 in a later analysis. In a later analysis, several top co-occurrence clusters were reported to appear linked to parvovirus B19, influenza, CMV and Epstein-Barr virus. A later analysis found that TCR association rates varied across HLA loci, with DRB1 alleles showing the most associated TCRs and HLA-C alleles the fewest. When HLA alleles, especially DR and DQ, strongly co-occurred, attributing TCR associations to individual alleles was difficult. A further reported finding was that TCR beta sequences accurately predicted the HLA-A and HLA-B alleles for most subjects in the first cohort. The only immune exposure information available for the cohort was CMV serostatus. V-gene and J-gene trimming of TCR beta chains was associated with a missense DCLRE1C variant in a later genetic analysis, and the association was replicated in an independent cohort. In a later analysis, HLA-associated TCR beta chains showed more clonal expansion and lower generation probabilities than non-associated chains that were equally common. An earlier analysis of some 560 of the donors showed that most TCR beta V segments appeared in productive rearrangements either about 87% or about 30% of the time, which broadly matched IMGT annotations. Because counts were too low, about 15 rarely observed V segments, including chromosome 9 orphons, were left out of the earlier analysis of a few hundred of the donors. The classifier was reported to diagnose cytomegalovirus status with high specificity and sensitivity in both the original and validation cohorts. Most CMV-associated TCR beta chains appeared to be HLA-restricted in a later analysis, and the HLA associations seemed to be driven largely by CMV exposure. Roughly uniform sequencing depth across donors was assumed in presence/absence analyses, although this assumption may not hold. Most TCR sequences were observed very rarely across donors, whereas some public TCRs were present in many individuals. In the study, some 160 TCR beta chains were listed as associated with cytomegalovirus. A cluster of highly shared sequence variants was judged likely to be a technical artifact of the sequencing pipeline. Some IMGT-functional V segments, including TRBV6-2 and TRBV6-3, could not be told apart with the 87-base-pair reads, so those segments were excluded. In a later genetic analysis, fewer N-insertions in productive TCRs were reported among donors in an Asian-associated ancestry cluster than the roughly 700-donor mean. The cohort was sequenced for TCR beta chains only, and without alpha or paired-chain data the features that could be detected were limited. The authors suggested that the approach could potentially be extended to other disease states and immunological phenotypes.

The receptor's source is a woman aged 25 to 39 in good health and CMV-seronegative. The sequenced sample was PBMCs. Here the chain combines TRBV27 and TRBJ2-7; 9 junctional bases match TRBD1. The CDR3 in this case is CASSRRDRVDEQYF. Read as DNA, the sequence is TGTGCCAGCAGTCGCCGGGACAGGGTCGACGAGCAGTACTTC.